The T cell receptor (beta chain) under discussion was sequenced for a study of blood T cell repertoires in COVID-19. About the study: PBMCs, B-cell-depleted T cells, or T cells provided the cDNA or gDNA that made up the material.

The method was immunoSEQ multiplex PCR; TCRdb's version includes in-frame clones alone and lacks a portion of them. The table has about 95,000 clones, 89% seen once. The CDR3 runs 16 residues. V was shortened by 4 bases and J by 4 bases, with 19 bases between the two germline ends. CDR1 SGHAT and CDR2 FQNNGV come from the germline V gene. The chain couples TRBV11-2 to TRBJ1-1, with D possibly TRBD1 on 6 matching bases. Source material: peripheral blood. This sequence originates from a woman in her 70s with acute or convalescent COVID-19. This CDR3 is CASSSRHTGWGTEAFF. The CDR3, as DNA: TGTGCCAGCAGCTCCAGACATACAGGGTGGGGCACTGAAGCTTTCTTT.